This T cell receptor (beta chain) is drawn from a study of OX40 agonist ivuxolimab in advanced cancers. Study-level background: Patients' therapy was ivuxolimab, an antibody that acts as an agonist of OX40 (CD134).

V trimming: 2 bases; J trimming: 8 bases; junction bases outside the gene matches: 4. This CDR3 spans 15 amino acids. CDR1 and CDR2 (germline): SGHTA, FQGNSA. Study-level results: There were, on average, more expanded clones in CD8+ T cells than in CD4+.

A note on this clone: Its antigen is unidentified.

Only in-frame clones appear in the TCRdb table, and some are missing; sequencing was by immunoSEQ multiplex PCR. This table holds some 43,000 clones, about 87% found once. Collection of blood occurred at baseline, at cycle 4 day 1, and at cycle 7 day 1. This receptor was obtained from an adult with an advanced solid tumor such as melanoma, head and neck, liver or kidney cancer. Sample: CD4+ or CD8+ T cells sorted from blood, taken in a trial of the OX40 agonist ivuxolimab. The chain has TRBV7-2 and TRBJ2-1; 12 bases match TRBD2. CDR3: CASSLSSGGADEQFF. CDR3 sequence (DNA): TGTGCCAGCAGCTTATCTAGCGGGGGGGCGGATGAGCAGTTCTTC.